The entry that follows covers one T cell receptor beta chain sequence. The assay was run at deep level. Generated by immunoSEQ multiplex PCR, the TCRdb table keeps only in-frame clones and is missing some. Seen here are 500,000 to 650,000 clones, around three quarters observed once, and the top ten hold around 12%. The donors, healthy adults who were HIV-negative, had experienced no recent acute infections or vaccinations. Adults of Caucasian background living in Nashville, Tennessee made up all donors. Genomic DNA for unsorted samples, which was extracted with the QIAamp DNA Blood Mini kit, came from some 90 million PBMCs. This CDR3 has 14 amino acids. This entry comes from a study of shared clonotypes between healthy human individuals.

V is TRBV23-1 and J is TRBJ2-5; the D gene is possibly TRBD1 (6 bases). The J call could be wrong; TRBJ2-7 is a better fit for the DNA end. TRBV23-1 is recorded as an ORF, its role being uncertain. The receptor comes from a woman aged 40-49 years in good health. Some clones in this sample may be carry-over from other donors' samples. The material sequenced was PBMCs. Written as DNA, the CDR3 is TGCGCCAGCAGTCAGTTGGACAGTATCTACGAGCAGTACTTC. It specifies CASSQLDSIYEQYF.